This T cell receptor beta chain was identified in a study of cytomegalovirus exposure and HLA in healthy donors (dated by TCRdb to about 2017). Context from the whole study: In an earlier analysis of fewer than 750 of the donors, roughly 300 Gb of sequence data and 100 million or so unique TCR beta sequences from roughly 180 million T cells were reported. To decide whether each TCR beta V gene segment behaved as functional or pseudogenic, an earlier analysis of over 500 of the donors relied on high-throughput TCR beta sequencing. A later analysis re-examined previously published TCR beta repertoires from just over 650 donors and added high-resolution HLA genotyping to investigate patterns of TCR occurrence. Roughly 5 DR-DQ haplotypes were handled as single units for association and clustering because linkage in the cohort was strong. Donor age, sex, ethnicity and CMV serostatus were collected together with the repertoire data. On average, approximately 250,000 unique TCR beta nucleotide sequences were sequenced per donor among about 400 genotyped donors of the cohort, with approximately 18% of those sequences being non-productive. The number of typed donors differed by locus: about 620-630 for A, B, C, DRB1 and DQB1; approximately 540 for DQA1; approximately 600 for DPA1; and some 430 for DPB1. Of the 350 to 400 genotyped donors, 81% fell in the genetic ancestry cluster associated with self-reported Caucasian donors. Rather than drawing on any new phenotypic data, the later analysis identified candidate immune exposures from TCR beta sequences and the way those sequences occurred across donors. Both class I and class II loci were covered by HLA typing, at four-digit resolution. The study used immunosequencing to profile the T cell repertoires of approximately 640 subjects and linked those repertoires to cytomegalovirus serostatus. The study combined high-throughput TCR immunosequencing, statistical association of individual TCRs with disease status, and machine learning to predict cytomegalovirus infection status. A separate validation cohort of 100 to 150 different subjects was used in addition to the 666-subject first cohort. In a later genetic analysis, genome-wide SNP genotypes for about three fifths of the roughly 670 donors were used, and that subset was treated as a discovery cohort. The aim of the study was to test whether cataloging public T cell receptors could identify signatures of past pathogen exposure. Approximately 300 gigabases of sequencing data and 75 million to 85 million unique TCR sequences made up an early release that covered about 640 HLA-typed donors. Every repertoire in the discovery cohort had been generated on one and the same sequencing platform. On the study overall, not on this receptor specifically: In a later analysis, TCR association rates were found to vary across HLA loci, with the most associated TCRs seen for DRB1 alleles and the fewest for HLA-C alleles. A later analysis reported that several top co-occurrence clusters appeared linked to parvovirus B19, influenza, CMV and Epstein-Barr virus. Most CMV-associated TCR beta chains appeared to be HLA-restricted in a later analysis, and the HLA associations seemed to be driven largely by CMV exposure. Linkage disequilibrium might explain the correlated functional status among segregating V segments, but an unknown experimental factor could not be excluded. Assigning TCR associations to individual alleles was difficult when HLA alleles, especially DR and DQ, strongly co-occurred. Sequencing depth was assumed to be roughly uniform across donors in the presence/absence analyses, though that assumption may not hold. Immune exposure information for the cohort was limited to CMV serostatus. In the study, approximately 160 TCR beta chains were listed as associated with cytomegalovirus. The classifier was reported to diagnose cytomegalovirus status with high specificity and sensitivity in both the original and validation cohorts. Because counts were too low, about 18 rarely observed V segments, including chromosome 9 orphons, were excluded from the earlier analysis of 500 to 700 of the donors. A few of the identified cytomegalovirus-associated TCR beta chains were confirmed in vitro to be specific for cytomegalovirus antigens. The cohort was sequenced for TCR beta chains only, and without alpha or paired-chain data the features that could be detected were limited. According to the authors, the approach could potentially be generalized to other disease states and immunological phenotypes. Compared with the approximately 710-donor mean, donors in an Asian-associated ancestry cluster had fewer N-insertions in productive TCRs, according to a later genetic analysis. Broadly in line with IMGT annotations, most TCR beta V segments showed up in productive rearrangements about 87% or about 30% of the time in an earlier analysis of around 550 of the donors. An association between a missense DCLRE1C variant and V-gene and J-gene trimming of TCR beta chains was found in a later genetic analysis and replicated in an independent cohort. In a later analysis, HLA-associated TCR beta chains showed more clonal expansion and lower generation probabilities than non-associated chains that were equally common. A later analysis associated about 17,000 TCR beta sequences with specific HLA alleles at a false discovery rate of 0.05. A further reported finding was that TCR beta sequences accurately predicted the HLA-A and HLA-B alleles for most subjects in the first cohort. A cluster of highly shared sequence variants was judged likely to be a technical artifact of the sequencing pipeline. Most TCR sequences were seen in very few donors, while some public TCRs were found in many individuals. Because HLA typing was unavailable for some donors at each locus, only the typed subset was used in association tests.

In total, approximately 690 healthy bone marrow donors made up the cohort. Cohort members were all nominally healthy when sampled, although unrecorded immune exposures were likely present. The donor was CMV seronegative and belonged to the group of 352 seronegative cohort members. A peripheral blood sample was collected from each donor, and TCR beta sequencing was performed on peripheral blood mononuclear cells. Genomic DNA extraction from the blood cell samples was performed with the Qiagen DNeasy Blood Extraction Kit. This clone was found a few times. The antigen it binds to is not known. Per-base quality was not reported, and no clone a single base away is much larger than it. The same CDR3 also results from other DNA sequences found in this sample. Libraries were constructed by the immunoSEQ multiplex PCR assay. A mixture of 60 forward primers for TCR Vbeta segments and 13 reverse primers for TCR Jbeta segments was used in the multiplex PCR. The CDR3 region of rearranged TCR beta genes was amplified from genomic DNA by a multiplex PCR assay. The Illumina HiSeq System was used to sequence the amplified TCR beta libraries as 87-base-pair reads. As for the original processing: A later analysis counted tens of millions of unique TCR beta chains across the 690 or so repertoires, and roughly 10 million of these chains were shared by at least two donors. To remove PCR and sequencing errors, raw reads were error-corrected and collapsed into unique sequences using a nearest-neighbor algorithm that merged closely related sequences. V, D and J gene segments were assigned by aligning CDR3 sequences to IMGT reference sequences. Each retained sequence needed at least a six-nucleotide match to both a V gene segment and a J gene segment. A rearrangement was called productive if the CDR3 had no stop codons and remained in frame with V and J, and every other rearrangement was called non-productive. CDR3 was defined by IMGT convention, running from the second conserved V-encoded cysteine to the conserved J-encoded phenylalanine. The earlier analysis of 500 to 600 of the donors excluded sequences that lacked an unambiguous match to a single V gene segment. An earlier analysis of 450 to 650 of the donors called V segments functional above 56.7% productive rearrangements and segregating when the between-donor standard deviation exceeded 5%. To diagnose cytomegalovirus status from the catalog of TCR beta chain sequences, a statistical classification framework was built. V and J gene assignment, in a later analysis, came from comparing TCR nucleotide sequences with IMGT/GENE-DB human TR gene sequences. Using the TCRdist pipeline, a later analysis assigned CDR3 sequences along with most-parsimonious VDJ recombination scenarios. A later analysis defined each TCR beta chain by its CDR3 amino acid sequence plus V-gene family, and excluded reads lacking a unique V-gene family. In a later analysis, around 600 highly shared, low-generation-probability nucleotide sequences were removed to address suspected cross-contamination and a sequencing artifact. In a later analysis, a clonal expansion index for each public chain was calculated from normalized within-repertoire ranks of inferred template counts. In a later analysis, generation probabilities were computed with a VDJ recombination model fitted to out-of-frame rearrangements, and the resulting probabilities were checked against IGoR. A later analysis scored TCR-TCR, TCR-HLA and TCR-CMV co-occurrence with hypergeometric tests, applying a repertoire-size bias correction to TCR pairs. False discovery rates were estimated in a later analysis by permuting HLA or CMV assignments 20 times. In a later analysis, co-occurring TCRs were grouped using DBSCAN, and TCRdist sequence similarity was added for clustering within HLA-allele-positive subsets. Repertoires with fewer than 30,000 or more than 120,000 public chains were left out of co-occurrence clustering, as were about five repertoires with anomalous nucleotide sharing. TCRdb's version of the immuneACCESS table is confined to in-frame rearrangements and falls short of the full clone set. An unresolved V gene accounts for under half of the shortfall where checked; the remainder is of unknown origin. V and J calls and clone size follow that table, whereas D and trimming were derived from the DNA. The sample includes about 94,000 clones, with 50% to 80% observed a single time. Under 5% of the sample comes from the top ten.

The sequence was collected from a man between 25 and 39 years old in good health and CMV-seronegative. The sequencing sample was made of PBMCs.

Read as DNA, the sequence is TGTGCCAGCAGCTTAGATCTCCAGCGGGGGGCCTCCTACGAGCAGTACTTC. Translation gives CASSLDLQRGASYEQYF. The chain is made from TRBV7-9 and TRBJ2-7, with 9 middle bases fitting TRBD2. The CDR3 goes from the cysteine to the phenylalanine over 17 residues. The retained sequence is limited to the CDR3, 51 bases, with the frame set at the first base. Germline trimming: 1 base from V, 0 bases from J; junction bases outside gene matches: 7. The germline V gene (reference sequence) specifies SEHNR as CDR1 and FQNEAQ as CDR2.